The entry that follows covers one TCR beta chain sequence. What it binds is unknown. Using a J-beta primer mix together with a sample-barcoded 5' primer, a second PCR was run for roughly 7 to 11 cycles. Each cDNA molecule received a tag from a template-switch adaptor that had 12 random nucleotides. TCRdb ran MiXCR on the 5' RACE reads and lists one entry per CDR3 protein. The sample yields 1.5 million to 2 million distinct CDR3 sequences, less than 50% seen once. The data stem from a study of blood T cells in healthy people across ages. Study results and limitations: Underestimates were what the diversity estimates from one million T cells were considered to be. Researchers said unsorted PBMCs prevented a conclusive naive versus antigen-experienced comparison.

The germline V and J ends were trimmed by 5 bases and 3 bases, with 13 bases remaining between them. Germline loops: CDR1 MNHNS, CDR2 SASEGT. CDR3 length: 14 amino acids. The material sequenced was blood. The chain links TRBV6-1 to TRBJ1-2; D is undetermined. The receptor was isolated from a woman between 40 and 55 years old in good health. As DNA, the CDR3 is TGTGCCAGCAGTAAACTCCCCAACGACTATGGCTACACCTTC. Encoded protein: CASSKLPNDYGYTF.